The present T cell receptor (beta chain) was sequenced within a study of preoperative IRX-2 immunotherapy in early breast cancer. Trimming left V 2 bases short and J 7 bases short, with 11 bases between. The CDR3 extends over 13 amino acids. Germline V gene sequence: CDR1 MNHGY, CDR2 SAAAGT. The assay was immunoSEQ multiplex PCR, and TCRdb's table has in-frame clones only and misses some. The table has over 20,000 clones, approximately 78% seen once; the top ten hold approximately 1.5%. Documented treatment: preoperative locoregional IRX-2 cytokine immunotherapy. Patients received preoperative, locoregional IRX-2 cytokine immunotherapy in a phase Ib study.

The clonotype comes from a human donor with breast cancer. This chain connects TRBV6-8 to TRBJ1-1; D may be TRBD1 (6 bases). The starting material was lymph node tissue, obtained after IRX-2 immunotherapy. The CDR3 loop reads CASSYPLTGEAFF. CDR3 DNA sequence: TGTGCCAGCAGTTACCCTTTGACAGGTGAAGCTTTCTTT.